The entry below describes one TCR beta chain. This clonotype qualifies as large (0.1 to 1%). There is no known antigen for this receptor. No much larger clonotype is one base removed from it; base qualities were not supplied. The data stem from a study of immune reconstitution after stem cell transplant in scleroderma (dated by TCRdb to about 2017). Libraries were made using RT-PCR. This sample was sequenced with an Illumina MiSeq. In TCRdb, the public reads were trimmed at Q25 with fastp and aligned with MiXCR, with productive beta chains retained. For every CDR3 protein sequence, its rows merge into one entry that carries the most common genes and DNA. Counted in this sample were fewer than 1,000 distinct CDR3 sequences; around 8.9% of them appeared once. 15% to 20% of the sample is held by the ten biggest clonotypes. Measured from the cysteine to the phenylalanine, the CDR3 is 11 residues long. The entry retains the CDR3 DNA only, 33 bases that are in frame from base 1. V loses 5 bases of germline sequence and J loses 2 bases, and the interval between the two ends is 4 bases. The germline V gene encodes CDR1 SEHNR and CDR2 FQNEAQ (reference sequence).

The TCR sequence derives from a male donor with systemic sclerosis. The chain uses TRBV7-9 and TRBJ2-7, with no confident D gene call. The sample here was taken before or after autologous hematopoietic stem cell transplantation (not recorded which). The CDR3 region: CASSRTYEQYF. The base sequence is TGTGCCAGCAGCCGTACCTACGAGCAGTACTTC.